Each of the 10 T cell receptor beta chains below was sequenced from the same sample in a study of blood T cell repertoires in COVID-19. Profiling relied on immunoSEQ multiplex PCR, and the TCRdb table lists in-frame clones only, not all of them. The table records 400,000 or so clones, 90% of them present only once. Sequenced: PBMCs or T cells enriched from blood (not recorded which). Receptor source: a man between 18 and 29 years old who had recovered from COVID-19.

V is TRBV19 and J is TRBJ2-4, with D perhaps matching TRBD2 (7 bases). The CDR3 runs to 18 residues. Germline CDR1 and CDR2: LNHDA and SQIVND (reference sequence). Trimming left V 6 bases short and J 5 bases short, with 26 bases between. The CDR3: CASREWAAGAGDQNIQYF. CDR3 nucleotides: TGTGCCAGTAGAGAATGGGCGGCGGGGGCAGGGGATCAAAACATTCAGTACTTC.

As for this clone: The sample has other DNA sequences that encode this CDR3 too. The J gene is TRBJ1-5, the V gene TRBV2; D may be TRBD1 (6 bases). The CDR3 is 15 residues long. The germline gives CDR1 SNHLY, CDR2 FYNNEI. Trimming took off 3 bases at V and 4 bases at J, with 13 bases between the two ends. CDR3 residues: CASSEGRGGNQPQHF. Here the CDR3 DNA reads TGTGCCAGCAGTGAGGGCAGGGGTGGGAATCAGCCCCAGCATTTT.

V gene TRBV9 combines with J gene TRBJ2-7; 8 nucleotides line up with TRBD1. CDR3 length: 14 residues. Germline-derived CDR1 and CDR2 are SGDLS and YYNGEE. Losses at the gene ends were 2 bases for V and 2 bases for J; bases not matched to a gene: 3. DNA of the CDR3: TGTGCCAGCAGCGTTGACAGGGGTCCCTACGAGCAGTACTTC. It codes for CASSVDRGPYEQYF.

This CDR3 reads CASSWTGQSVEQYF. In DNA, the CDR3 is TGTGCCAGCAGTTGGACGGGACAGAGCGTAGAGCAGTACTTC. The chain joins TRBV27 to TRBJ2-7, with 7 bases that match TRBD1. The CDR3 is made up of 14 amino acids. J gave up 7 bases and V 4 bases, and 10 bases lay outside the gene matches. Germline V lookup: CDR1 MNHEY, CDR2 SMNVEV (reference sequence).

The chain couples TRBV28 to TRBJ1-1; TRBD1 might be the D (6 bases). The CDR3 extends over 14 amino acids. The V gene lost 1 base and the J gene lost 7 bases, with 13 bases spanning the gap. The germline CDR1 and CDR2 sequences are MDHEN and SYDVKM. The CDR3 bases are TGTGCCAGCAGTTTATCTGACAGGTTAGGTGAAGCTTTCTTT. Its translation: CASSLSDRLGEAFF.

This chain connects TRBV18 to TRBJ2-1, with D unresolved. CDR3 length: 13 residues. The ends were cut back, 6 bases at V and 7 bases at J, with 13 bases in the middle. Germline CDR1 KGHSH, CDR2 LQKENI. The CDR3 DNA is TGTGCCAGCTCCCAGCTGACTGAAAATGAGCAGTTCTTC. This gives the protein CASSQLTENEQFF.

This clone was counted only a few times. The chain recombines TRBV18 with TRBJ2-2, with TRBD1 matching over 11 bases. The CDR3 runs 16 residues. V was pared by 3 bases and J by 4 bases, with 4 bases of the junction left unmatched. Germline V gives CDR1 KGHSH, CDR2 LQKENI. CDR3 sequence: CASSPSGTGGTGELFF. CDR3 in DNA: TGTGCCAGCTCACCCTCCGGGACAGGGGGCACCGGGGAGCTGTTTTTT. Drawing the rest from reference TRBV18 and TRBJ2-2, the complete variable domain is NAGVMQNPRHLVRRRGQEARLRCSPMKGHSHVYWYRQLPEEGLKFMVYLQKENIIDESGMPKERFSAEFPKEGPSILRIQQVVRGDSAAYFCASSPSGTGGTGELFFGEGSRLTVL.

The chain is built from TRBV9 and TRBJ2-1, with 8 bases aligning to TRBD2. The CDR3 extends over 15 amino acids. Germline CDR1 is SGDLS and CDR2 is YYNGEE. Unmatched junction bases numbered 1, after V lost 0 bases and J lost 2 bases. The CDR3: CASSVVAGPYNEQFF. The CDR3 DNA is TGTGCCAGCAGCGTAGTAGCGGGACCCTACAATGAGCAGTTCTTC.

V usage is TRBV24-1 and J usage is TRBJ1-2; no firm D call. Trimming pared 4 bases from V and 6 bases from J, leaving 8 bases between. The CDR3 sequence is 12 residues long. CDR1 and CDR2 from the germline V gene are KGHDR and SFDVKD. CDR3: CATSEPQDGYTF. CDR3 in DNA: TGTGCCACCAGTGAGCCTCAGGATGGCTACACCTTC.

The chain uses TRBV7-2 and TRBJ2-1; 8 nucleotides align to TRBD1. Trimming took 9 bases from V and 11 from J; bases not matched to a gene: 15. Looked up from germline, CDR1 is SGHTA and CDR2 is FQGNSA. This CDR3 has 14 amino acids. The CDR3 here is CASSRDRPSPQQFF. CDR3 nucleotides: TGTGCCAGTAGTCGGGACAGGCCTTCTCCACAGCAGTTCTTC.